This entry lists 12 T cell receptor beta chains sequenced from one sample in a study of T cell responses to AZD1222 COVID-19 vaccine. Measured with immunoSEQ multiplex PCR; TCRdb has only the in-frame clones, and not every one. Of more than 95,000 clones listed, around 85% are singletons. The starting material was peripheral blood, obtained 28 days after the second AZD1222 dose. The receptors were sampled from an adult who received the AZD1222 COVID-19 vaccine.

The chain carries TRBV28 and TRBJ1-5; 9 nucleotides align to TRBD1. Germline-derived CDR1 and CDR2 are MDHEN and SYDVKM. This CDR3 has 16 amino acids. V shed 6 bases, J shed 3 bases, and the junction held 9 bases outside the gene matches. For the CDR3, the DNA is TGTGCCAGCAGATCTCCGGGACAGGGATACAATCAGCCCCAGCATTTT. Residues: CASRSPGQGYNQPQHF.

The chain links TRBV2 to TRBJ1-1; no reliable D call. The CDR3 consists of 14 residues. With 6 bases removed from V and 0 bases from J, the gap between germline ends came to 11 bases. The germline CDR1 and CDR2 sequences are SNHLY and FYNNEI. Written as DNA, the CDR3 is TGTGCCAGCAGGGTCGGTGGAGTGAACACTGAAGCTTTCTTT. Amino acids: CASRVGGVNTEAFF. The full variable domain, its missing parts supplied by reference TRBV2 and TRBJ1-1, is EPEVTQTPSHQVTQMGQEVILRCVPISNHLYFYWYRQILGQKVEFLVSFYNNEISEKSEIFDDQFSVERPDGSNFTLKIRSTKLEDSAMYFCASRVGGVNTEAFFGQGTRLTVV.

This chain joins TRBV5-8 and TRBJ1-5; 8 bases align to TRBD1. The trim removed 3 bases at V and 4 bases at J, leaving 3 bases unmatched. CDR1 is SGHTS and CDR2 is YDEGEE in the germline V gene. The CDR3 contains 14 residues. The CDR3 sequence is CASSWQGANQPQHF. The CDR3 coding sequence is TGTGCCAGCAGCTGGCAGGGGGCGAATCAGCCCCAGCATTTT. Using reference TRBV5-8 and TRBJ1-5 for the parts outside the CDR3, the full variable domain is EAGVTQSPTHLIKTRGQQATLRCSPISGHTSVYWYQQALGLGLQFLLWYDEGEERNRGNFPPRFSGRQFPNYSSELNVNALELEDSALYLCASSWQGANQPQHFGDGTRLSIL.

The rearrangement links TRBV5-3 to TRBJ2-4, with D unclear. TRBV5-3 is marked as an open reading frame, function uncertain. The CDR3 has 15 amino acids. The V end was cut by 7 bases, the J end by 8 bases, with 22 bases between. The CDR3 is CARPYWASPRDIQYF. CDR3 bases: TGTGCCAGACCATATTGGGCTTCGCCCCGAGACATTCAGTACTTC.

The chain combines TRBV6-5 with TRBJ1-1; D uncertain. V shed 5 bases and J shed 7 bases, with 17 bases lying between them. There are 14 residues in the CDR3. Per germline, CDR1 MNHEY and CDR2 SVGAGI. DNA for the CDR3: TGTGCCAGCAGTCAGCGGAGTGGGTCGGTTGAAGCTTTCTTT. Protein: CASSQRSGSVEAFF.

This clone appeared a single time. This chain connects TRBV28 to TRBJ2-7; maybe TRBD1 (6 bases). Germline V gives CDR1 MDHEN, CDR2 SYDVKM. This CDR3 has 15 amino acids. V lost 2 bases and J 3 bases, leaving 14 bases between the germline ends. In DNA, the CDR3 is TGTGCCAGCAGTTTACCGACAGGAACGCACTACGAGCAGTACTTC. It is translated as CASSLPTGTHYEQYF.

CDR3 sequence (DNA): TGTGCCACCACTACCCTAAACACCATATATTTT. Protein product: CATTTLNTIYF. This chain uses TRBV12-3 or TRBV12-4 with TRBJ1-3; D is unresolved. The CDR3 is made up of 11 amino acids. V shed 10 bases and J shed 6 bases, with 10 bases lying between them.

J is TRBJ2-1 and V is TRBV5-1; 10 bases line up with TRBD1. Germline-derived CDR1 and CDR2 are SGHRS and YFSETQ. J gave up 8 bases and V 4 bases, and 18 bases lay outside the gene matches. The length of the CDR3 is 18 residues. Here the CDR3 reads CASSTPSGTGDWYDEQFF. CDR3 DNA: TGCGCCAGCAGCACACCAAGCGGGACAGGGGACTGGTACGATGAGCAGTTCTTC.

The CDR3 DNA sequence: TGCGCCAGCAGTTCGGGCTCCTACGAGCAGTACTTC. Its translation: CASSSGSYEQYF. The J gene is TRBJ2-7, the V gene TRBV5-1; D unclear. The V gene's germline CDR1 is SGHRS and CDR2 YFSETQ. This CDR3 comprises 12 residues. Trimming took off 5 bases at V and 0 bases at J, with 6 bases between the two ends.

The chain employs TRBV11-2 and TRBJ2-7; D unclear. The CDR3 spans 13 residues. Trimming took 8 bases from V and 0 from J, leaving 11 bases between them. Per germline, CDR1 SGHAT and CDR2 FQNNGV. CDR3 region: CASHPESSYEQYF. The CDR3 nucleotides are TGTGCCAGCCACCCCGAATCCTCCTACGAGCAGTACTTC.

This chain uses TRBV15 with TRBJ2-7; 8 positions agree with TRBD2. Trimming at V came to 1 base and at J to 3 bases, leaving 5 bases not matched to a gene. The germline gives CDR1 LNHNV, CDR2 YYDKDF (reference sequence). This CDR3 has 15 residues. In DNA form, the CDR3 reads TGTGCCACCAGCAGAGGCGGCGGGGGGCTCTACGAGCAGTACTTC. Translated, it gives CATSRGGGGLYEQYF.

The chain has TRBV21-1 and TRBJ2-5; TRBD2, as called in the table, went unchecked against the DNA. TRBV21-1 is noted as a pseudogene. The CDR3 is 15 residues long. The DNA for the CDR3 is TGTGCCAGACCGCCATGGAGCGGGGTGAAAGAGACCCAGTACTTC. It is translated as CARPPWSGVKETQYF.